The clone carrying this T cell receptor beta chain was seen a single time. The antigen remains undetermined. These data come from a study of cytomegalovirus exposure and HLA in healthy donors. Overall study results and limits: The study put about 180 TCR beta chains on its list as cytomegalovirus-associated.

Germline values: CDR1 DFQATT, CDR2 SNEGSKA (reference sequence). CDR3 size: 11 residues. The V end was cut by 5 bases, the J end by 5 bases, with 6 bases between. PCR amplification relied on 60 Vbeta primers (plus 13 Jbeta primers). Using immunoSEQ multiplex PCR, the repertoire was profiled, and TCRdb retains in-frame clones only, with some absent. The table records 150,000 or so clones, 86% of them present only once. The sample was PBMCs. J is TRBJ2-2 and V is TRBV20-1; D uncertain. The receptor comes from a woman aged 18-29 years in good health and CMV-seronegative. This CDR3 reads CSAPTTGELFF. In DNA, the CDR3 is TGCAGTGCTCCAACTACCGGGGAGCTGTTTTTT.